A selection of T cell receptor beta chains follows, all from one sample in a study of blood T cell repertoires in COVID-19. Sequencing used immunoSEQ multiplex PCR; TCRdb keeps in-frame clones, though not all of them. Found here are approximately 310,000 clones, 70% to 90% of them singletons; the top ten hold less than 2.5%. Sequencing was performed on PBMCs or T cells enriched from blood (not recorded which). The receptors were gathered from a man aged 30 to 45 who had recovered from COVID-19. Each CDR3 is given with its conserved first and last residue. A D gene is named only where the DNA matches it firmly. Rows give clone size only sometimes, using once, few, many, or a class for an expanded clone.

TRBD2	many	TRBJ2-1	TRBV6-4	TGTGCCAGCAGTGACGGGACTAGCGGCAATGAGCAGTTCTTC	CASSDGTSGNEQFF
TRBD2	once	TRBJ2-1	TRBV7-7	TGTGCTAGCAGCTCAACTAGTAGCGGGGGGTTGAATGAGCAGTTCTTC	CASSSTSSGGLNEQFF
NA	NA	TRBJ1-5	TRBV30	TGTGCCTGGAGTCGAGATAGCAATCAGCCCCAGCATTTT	CAWSRDSNQPQHF
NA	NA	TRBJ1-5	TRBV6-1	TGTGCCAGCAGTGAAGTGACTGGTCAGCCCCAGCATTTT	CASSEVTGQPQHF
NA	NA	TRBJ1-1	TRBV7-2	TGTGCCAGCAGCCCGCCGGGTTCGTACGGGAACACTGAAGCTTTCTTT	CASSPPGSYGNTEAFF
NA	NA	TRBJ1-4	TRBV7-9	TGTGCCACCTTGGCGGGGGCAACTAATGAAAAACTGTTTTTT	CATLAGATNEKLFF
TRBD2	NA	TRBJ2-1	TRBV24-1	TGTGCCACCAAGGCTGGTAGCGGGGGGATGTATAGCTACAATGAGCAGTTCTTC	CATKAGSGGMYSYNEQFF
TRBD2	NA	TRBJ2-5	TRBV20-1	TGCAGTGCTCTCGGGAGGGAGACCCAGTACTTC	CSALGRETQYF
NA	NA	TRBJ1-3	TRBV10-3	TGTGCCATCAGTGACCTAGGAGGGTCCTCTGGAAACACCATATATTTT	CAISDLGGSSGNTIYF
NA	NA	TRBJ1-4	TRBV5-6	TGTGCCAGCAGCCGGGATCCGACGGAAAAACTGTTTTTT	CASSRDPTEKLFF
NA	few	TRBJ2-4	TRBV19	TGTGCCAGTAGAAGTGCGGTGGTACACATTCAGTACTTC	CASRSAVVHIQYF
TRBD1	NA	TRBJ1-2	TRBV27	TGTGCCAGCAGTTTATCTCCGGGACAGGGTTTTATTGGCTACACCTTC	CASSLSPGQGFIGYTF
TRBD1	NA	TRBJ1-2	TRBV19	TGTGCCAGTGGAGGACAGGGTCCACACTATGGCTACACCTTC	CASGGQGPHYGYTF
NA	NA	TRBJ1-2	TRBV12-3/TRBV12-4	TGTGCCAGCAGTTTAGGCGAGGTGGGCTACACCTTC	CASSLGEVGYTF
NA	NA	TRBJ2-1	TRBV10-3	TGTGCCATCATGGCGGGGGCGGGCAATGAGCAGTTCTTC	CAIMAGAGNEQFF
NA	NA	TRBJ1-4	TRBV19	TGTGCCAGTAGTATCACTACCGGGACACACTATGAAAAACTGTTTTTT	CASSITTGTHYEKLFF
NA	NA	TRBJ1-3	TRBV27	TGTGCCAGCATTCAAGTGGACACTGGAAACACCATATATTTT	CASIQVDTGNTIYF
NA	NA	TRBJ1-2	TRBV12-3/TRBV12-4	TGTGCCAGCAGTCTAGGCAGGAACTATGGCTACACCTTC	CASSLGRNYGYTF
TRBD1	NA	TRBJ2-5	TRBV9	TGTGCCAGCAGCGCGGCCGACAGGGGGCCTCGAGAGACCCAGTACTTC	CASSAADRGPRETQYF
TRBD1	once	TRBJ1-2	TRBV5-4	TGTGCCAGCAGGTCCCGGGACAGGGACGGCTACACCTTC	CASRSRDRDGYTF
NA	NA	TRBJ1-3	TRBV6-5	TGTGCCAGCAGTTACTCTGGGAGGTCTGGAAACACCATATATTTT	CASSYSGRSGNTIYF
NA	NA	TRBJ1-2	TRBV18	TGTGCCAGCTCACTCGGGAGACTGGAATATGGCTACACCTTC	CASSLGRLEYGYTF
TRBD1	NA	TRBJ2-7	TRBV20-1	TGCAGTGCTGGACAGGCCAGCGAGCAGTACTTC	CSAGQASEQYF
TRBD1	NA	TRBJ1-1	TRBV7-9	TGTGCCAGTAGTGAAAGACCGGGGACAGGGACTATTTCTGAAGCTTTCTTT	CASSERPGTGTISEAFF
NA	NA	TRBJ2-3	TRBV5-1	TGCGCCAGCAGCTTCGACTACCGCACAGATACGCAGTATTTT	CASSFDYRTDTQYF
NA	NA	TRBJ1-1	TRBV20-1	TGCAGTGCTAGTCCAGGGCCGAACACTGAAGCTTTCTTT	CSASPGPNTEAFF
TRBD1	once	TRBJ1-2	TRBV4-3	TGCGCCAGCAGCCCTCGACAGGGGGCGCGGTATGGCTACACCTTC	CASSPRQGARYGYTF
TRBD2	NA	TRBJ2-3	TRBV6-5	TGTGCCAGCGTCCCTGGGCGGGGGGAAACAGATACGCAGTATTTT	CASVPGRGETDTQYF
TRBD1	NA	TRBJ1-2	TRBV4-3	TGCGCCAGCAGCCAAGGTTGGACAGGGGATTATGGCTACACCTTC	CASSQGWTGDYGYTF
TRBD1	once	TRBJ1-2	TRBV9	TGTGCCAGCAGCCTTATCCCGTTAACAGGGGGGTATGGCTACACCTTC	CASSLIPLTGGYGYTF
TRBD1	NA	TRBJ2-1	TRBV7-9	TGTGCCAGCAGCTTAGCCCATTTTGGACAGGGGAACCATGAGCAGTTCTTC	CASSLAHFGQGNHEQFF
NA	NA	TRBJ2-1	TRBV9	TGTGCCAGCAGCGCCGGACAGTACAATGAGCAGTTCTTC	CASSAGQYNEQFF
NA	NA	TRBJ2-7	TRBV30	TGTGCCTGGAGTGTTGGAGGAGACCTCTACGAGCAGTACTTC	CAWSVGGDLYEQYF
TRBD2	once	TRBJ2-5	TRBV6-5	TGTGCCAGCAGAATAGCGGGGGGCCAAGAGACCCAGTACTTC	CASRIAGGQETQYF
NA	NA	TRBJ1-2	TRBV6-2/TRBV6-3	TGTGCCAGCAGTTATGGACAGATCTATGGCTACACCTTC	CASSYGQIYGYTF
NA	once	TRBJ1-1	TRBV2	TGTGCCAGCAGTGAAGAGGGAGGATGGACTGAAGCTTTCTTT	CASSEEGGWTEAFF
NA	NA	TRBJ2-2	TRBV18	TGTGCCAGCTCACCACAGGCTAGCGGGGAGCTGTTTTTT	CASSPQASGELFF
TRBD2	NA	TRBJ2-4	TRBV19	TGTGCCAGCCAGGGCGGACTAGCGGAGGTCAAAAACATTCAGTACTTC	CASQGGLAEVKNIQYF
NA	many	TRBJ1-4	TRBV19	TGTGCCAGTAAGGGAACCTCGGTGGGCCTTAGGAGGGAAAAACTGTTTTTT	CASKGTSVGLRREKLFF
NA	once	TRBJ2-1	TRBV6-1	TGTGCCAGCAGTGAGGGACTGTGGGGCTACAATGAGCAGTTCTTC	CASSEGLWGYNEQFF
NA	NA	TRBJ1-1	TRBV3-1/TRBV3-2	TGTGCCAGCAGCCAAGATGCGGCACAGGGAAAGAACACTGAAGCTTTCTTT	CASSQDAAQGKNTEAFF
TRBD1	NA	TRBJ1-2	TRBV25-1	TGTGCCAGCAGCTGGGCTGAGGGACAGGGCCCCTATGGCTACACCTTC	CASSWAEGQGPYGYTF
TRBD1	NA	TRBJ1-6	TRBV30	TGTGCCTGGAGGGGACAGTTAAATTCACCCCTCCACTTT	CAWRGQLNSPLHF
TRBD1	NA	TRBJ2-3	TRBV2	TGTGCCAGCAGGACCCCGGGACAGGGCACAGATACGCAGTATTTT	CASRTPGQGTDTQYF
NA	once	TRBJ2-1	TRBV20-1	TGCAGTGCTAGATGGGGCTATGAGCAGTTCTTC	CSARWGYEQFF
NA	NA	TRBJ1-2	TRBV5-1	TGCGCCAGCAGTCCCCTTGCAGGGCTAAGCTCTGGCTACACCTTC	CASSPLAGLSSGYTF
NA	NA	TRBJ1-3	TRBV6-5	TGTGCCAGCAGCCCCACCCCCCTAGGAAACACCATATATTTT	CASSPTPLGNTIYF
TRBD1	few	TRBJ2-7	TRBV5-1	TGCGCCAGCAGCTTCCGGACAGGATCGACCTACGAGCAGTACTTC	CASSFRTGSTYEQYF
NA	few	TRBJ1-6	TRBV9	TGTGCCAGCAGCGAGGGGGATTCACCCCTCCACTTT	CASSEGDSPLHF
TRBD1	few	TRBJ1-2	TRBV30	TGTGCCTGGAGTCCCGACAGGGACTATGGCTACACCTTC	CAWSPDRDYGYTF
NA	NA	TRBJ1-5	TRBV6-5	TGTGCCAGCAGTTACTCGTACCGGGATGGTCAGCCCCAGCATTTT	CASSYSYRDGQPQHF
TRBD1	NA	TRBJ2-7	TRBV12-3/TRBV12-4	TGTGCCAGCAGTCTTCACAGGGGGCTCAAGCAGTACTTC	CASSLHRGLKQYF
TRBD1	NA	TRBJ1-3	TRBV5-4	TGTGCCAGCAGCGATCAGACAGGGCTTGGAAACACCATATATTTT	CASSDQTGLGNTIYF
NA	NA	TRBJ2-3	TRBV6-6	TGTGCCAGCAGTTCCTCGATCAGGGAAACAGATACGCAGTATTTT	CASSSSIRETDTQYF
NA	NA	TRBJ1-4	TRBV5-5	TGTGCCAGCAGCCGAGCGGTGGAAAAACTGTTTTTT	CASSRAVEKLFF
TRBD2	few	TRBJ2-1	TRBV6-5	TGTGCCAGCAGTTTCCCGGGGGGCTACAATGAGCAGTTCTTC	CASSFPGGYNEQFF
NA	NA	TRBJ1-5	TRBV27	TGTGCCAGCAGTATCTCAGGGGTTCAGCCCCAGCATTTT	CASSISGVQPQHF
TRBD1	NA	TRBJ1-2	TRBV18	TGTGCCAGCTCACCACCCGGACAGGGTTGGTATGGCTACACCTTC	CASSPPGQGWYGYTF
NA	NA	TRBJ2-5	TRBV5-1	TGCGCCAGCAGCTCAGGAGAGACCCAGTACTTC	CASSSGETQYF
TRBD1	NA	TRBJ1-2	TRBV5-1	TGCGCCAGCAGCTTGGGAGGGGACAGGGGCTACACCTTC	CASSLGGDRGYTF